The 6 T cell receptor beta chains reported below all come from one sample, sequenced in a study of T cell responses to AZD1222 COVID-19 vaccine. Libraries were prepared by immunoSEQ multiplex PCR; TCRdb keeps only in-frame clonotypes and omits some of them. The table shows under 150,000 clones, with roughly 88% occurring only once. Material: peripheral blood, obtained 28 days after the second AZD1222 dose. The receptors originated from an adult who received the AZD1222 COVID-19 vaccine.

The V gene is TRBV3-1 (or the pseudogene TRBV3-2), the J gene TRBJ2-3, with 9 bases matching TRBD2. Trimming took 1 base from V and 0 from J; bases not matched to a gene: 11. The germline gives CDR1 LGHDT, CDR2 YNNKEL (reference sequence). CDR3 length equals 19 residues. DNA of the CDR3: TGTGCCAGCAGCCAAGCTGATCCTAGCGGGGTAACTAGCACAGATACGCAGTATTTT. Translated, it gives CASSQADPSGVTSTDTQYF.

V gene TRBV18 combines with J gene TRBJ2-7, with D possibly TRBD2 on 7 matching bases. The germline V and J ends were trimmed by 0 bases and 5 bases, with 11 bases remaining between them. The CDR3 has 14 residues. CDR1 KGHSH and CDR2 LQKENI come from the germline V gene. Here the CDR3 DNA reads TGTGCCAGCTCACCACCTTTCGGGGGGCACGAGCAGTACTTC. This gives the protein CASSPPFGGHEQYF.

This chain joins TRBV4-1 and TRBJ1-6; D uncertain. This CDR3 has 15 residues. V was shortened by 5 bases and J by 5 bases, with 13 bases between the two germline ends. CDR1 and CDR2 from the germline V gene are MGHRA and YSYEKL. The CDR3 DNA is TGCGCCAGCAGCAGCGGACGGATCAATAATTCACCCCTCCACTTT. Its translation: CASSSGRINNSPLHF.

The rearrangement joins TRBV7-9 to TRBJ1-1; TRBD1 aligns across 7 bases. Germline values: CDR1 SEHNR, CDR2 FQNEAQ (reference sequence). The CDR3 is 13 amino acids. The V segment lost 5 bases and the J segment 2 bases; nucleotides outside the gene matches: 2. The CDR3 reads CASSRDSNTEAFF. CDR3 sequence (DNA): TGTGCCAGCAGCCGGGACAGTAACACTGAAGCTTTCTTT.

The chain uses TRBV19 and TRBJ1-2, with D possibly TRBD1 on 6 matching bases. CDR3 length equals 14 residues. V was clipped by 4 bases and J by 2 bases, with 11 bases between them. Germline V gives CDR1 LNHDA, CDR2 SQIVND (reference sequence). The CDR3 bases are TGTGCCAGTAGTAGATCAGGGGAGAACTATGGCTACACCTTC. As protein: CASSRSGENYGYTF.

This chain joins TRBV7-9 and TRBJ2-5; D is possibly TRBD2 (6 bases). This CDR3 region has 14 residues. The germline V gene has CDR1 SEHNR and CDR2 FQNEAQ (reference sequence). V was cut by 5 bases and J by 5 bases, with 15 bases left in between. In DNA form, the CDR3 reads TGTGCCAGCAGCCGCCGGGACTTCGGTGAGACCCAGTACTTC. Protein sequence: CASSRRDFGETQYF.